This T cell receptor (beta chain) was recovered during a study of T cell repertoires in cytomegalovirus infection. Study in general: CMV epitopes in the study were HLA-C-restricted (recently identified) and HLA-B-restricted (well studied).

Study-level findings and limits: HLA-C-restricted TCR beta clonotypes specific for CMV led the ex vivo response.

TCRdb re-derived calls from the reads in MiXCR, one entry per CDR3 protein. The data show hundreds of thousands of distinct CDR3 sequences, about 31% seen once. Germline CDR1 and CDR2: LGHNA and YNFKEQ. Trimming shortened V by 4 bases and J by 7 bases, and 26 bases separated the two germline ends. The CDR3 sequence is 17 residues long. As regards this clonotype: Its antigen is currently unknown.

The source was cultured CD8+ T cells from PBMCs, collected from culture after CMV antigen stimulation. This chain joins TRBV4-2 and TRBJ2-7; either TRBD1 or TRBD2 may fit D (5 bases each). This TCR derives from a human donor in good health (CMV status not recorded). Some clones in this sample may be carry-over from other donors' samples. The CDR3 here is CASSPGAHGGSLREQYF. The CDR3 DNA is TGTGCCAGCAGCCCCGGGGCACATGGGGGTTCCCTTCGGGAGCAGTACTTC.